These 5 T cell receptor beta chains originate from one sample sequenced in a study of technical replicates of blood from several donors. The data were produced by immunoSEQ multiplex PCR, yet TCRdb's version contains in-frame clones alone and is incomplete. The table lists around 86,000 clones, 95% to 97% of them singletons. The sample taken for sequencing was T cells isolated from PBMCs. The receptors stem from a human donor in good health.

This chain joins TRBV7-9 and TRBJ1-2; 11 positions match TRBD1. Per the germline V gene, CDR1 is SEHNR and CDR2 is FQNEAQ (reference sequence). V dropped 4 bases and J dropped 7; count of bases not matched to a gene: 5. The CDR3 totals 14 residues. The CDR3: CASSSGQGAGGYTF. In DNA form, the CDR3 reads TGTGCCAGCAGCTCAGGACAGGGGGCCGGTGGCTACACCTTC.

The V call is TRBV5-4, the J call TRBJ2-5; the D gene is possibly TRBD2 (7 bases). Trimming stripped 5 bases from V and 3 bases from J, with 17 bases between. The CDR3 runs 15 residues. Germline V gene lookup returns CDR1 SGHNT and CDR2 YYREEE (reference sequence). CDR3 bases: TGTGCCAGCAGGAGTTGGGGGGGGCTCAAAGAGACCCAGTACTTC. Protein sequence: CASRSWGGLKETQYF.

The CDR3 loop is CASSEPSRAREQYF. DNA of the CDR3: TGTGCCAGCAGTGAGCCCTCCAGGGCCCGCGAGCAGTACTTC. The V gene is TRBV6-1, the J gene TRBJ2-7; TRBD1 is a possible D gene (5 bases). The CDR3 is made up of 14 amino acids. Germline V gene lookup returns CDR1 MNHNS and CDR2 SASEGT. With 3 bases removed from V and 6 bases from J, the gap between germline ends came to 15 bases.

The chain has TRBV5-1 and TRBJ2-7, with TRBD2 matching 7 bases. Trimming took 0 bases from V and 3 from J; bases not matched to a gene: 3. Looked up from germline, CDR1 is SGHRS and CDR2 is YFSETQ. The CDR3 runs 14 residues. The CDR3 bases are TGCGCCAGCAGCTTGGGGACTAGGCTCTACGAGCAGTACTTC. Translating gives CASSLGTRLYEQYF.

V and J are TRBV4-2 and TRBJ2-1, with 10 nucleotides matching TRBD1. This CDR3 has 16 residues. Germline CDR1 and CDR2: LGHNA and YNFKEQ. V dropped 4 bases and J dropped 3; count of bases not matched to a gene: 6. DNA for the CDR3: TGTGCCAGCAGCCCCCCAGGGACAGGGGTCTACAATGAGCAGTTCTTC. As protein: CASSPPGTGVYNEQFF.